This is a list of T cell receptor beta chains from one sample in a study of identical twins. TCRdb passed the 5' RACE reads through MiXCR, listing each CDR3 protein once. The sample has some 460,000 distinct CDR3 sequences; approximately 15% are singletons. Another study also made use of these data, one on yellow fever vaccine responses in identical twins.

The source material was CD4+ T cells sorted from blood. These receptors came from a woman aged 18-29 years in good health. Both conserved end residues are trimmed from each CDR3.

v_gene: TRBV6-2/TRBV6-3; j_gene: TRBJ2-3; CDR3aa: ASSSGAPDTQY
v_gene: TRBV7-9; j_gene: TRBJ1-1; CDR3aa: ASSLAGTRNEAF
v_gene: TRBV5-1; j_gene: TRBJ2-1; CDR3aa: ASTRPPGGRNEQF
v_gene: TRBV7-8; j_gene: TRBJ2-7; CDR3aa: ASSLALVAGVSYEQY
v_gene: TRBV29-1; j_gene: TRBJ2-3; CDR3aa: SVRDGRFTDTQY
v_gene: TRBV6-5; j_gene: TRBJ1-1; CDR3aa: ASSYGGVRGTEAF
v_gene: TRBV29-1; j_gene: TRBJ1-2; CDR3aa: SARLRTGLYGYT
v_gene: TRBV7-2; j_gene: TRBJ2-2; CDR3aa: ASSRTGAGELF
v_gene: TRBV7-9; j_gene: TRBJ1-1; CDR3aa: ASSPKTGSTEAF
v_gene: TRBV12-3/TRBV12-4; j_gene: TRBJ2-1; CDR3aa: ASSFRLAGGRNEQF
v_gene: TRBV6-1; j_gene: TRBJ2-7; CDR3aa: ASTGLAGASYEQY
v_gene: TRBV18; j_gene: TRBJ2-7; CDR3aa: ASSSGTVAYEQY
v_gene: TRBV5-1; j_gene: TRBJ2-7; CDR3aa: ASSGTSSSYEQY
v_gene: TRBV7-8; j_gene: TRBJ2-3; CDR3aa: ASSLDQLGSQY
v_gene: TRBV12-3/TRBV12-4; j_gene: TRBJ1-2; CDR3aa: ASSLRGGNGYT
v_gene: TRBV6-1; j_gene: TRBJ2-1; CDR3aa: ASSPRTLTTNNEQF
v_gene: TRBV12-3/TRBV12-4; j_gene: TRBJ2-7; CDR3aa: ASSPTRPGTGVYEQY
v_gene: TRBV9; j_gene: TRBJ2-1; CDR3aa: ASSLPGQGYEQF
v_gene: TRBV11-2; j_gene: TRBJ2-3; CDR3aa: ASSLESYDTQY
v_gene: TRBV12-3/TRBV12-4; j_gene: TRBJ2-3; CDR3aa: ASGVLRDREY
v_gene: TRBV29-1; j_gene: TRBJ2-1; CDR3aa: SAAGRHGTGSYNEQF
v_gene: TRBV5-4; j_gene: TRBJ2-1; CDR3aa: ASTAGLAGGRSYNEQF
v_gene: TRBV21-1; j_gene: TRBJ2-1; CDR3aa: ASSTRAGTGPYNEQF
v_gene: TRBV6-1; j_gene: TRBJ1-4; CDR3aa: ASRNRVGEKLF
v_gene: TRBV5-1; j_gene: TRBJ2-6; CDR3aa: ASSLEWGTYSGANVLT
v_gene: TRBV7-2; j_gene: TRBJ2-3; CDR3aa: ASSYGLNTDTQY
v_gene: TRBV6-2/TRBV6-3; j_gene: TRBJ1-4; CDR3aa: ASSRAFGEKLF
v_gene: TRBV5-1; j_gene: TRBJ2-7; CDR3aa: ASSLASGMAYEQY
v_gene: TRBV12-3/TRBV12-4; j_gene: TRBJ2-2; CDR3aa: ASSWDTPNTGELF
v_gene: TRBV7-2; j_gene: TRBJ2-7; CDR3aa: ASSSNWASGTYEQY
v_gene: TRBV12-3/TRBV12-4; j_gene: TRBJ1-6; CDR3aa: ASSPRTGLNSPLH
v_gene: TRBV19; j_gene: TRBJ2-1; CDR3aa: ASSKQASSYNEQF
v_gene: TRBV12-3/TRBV12-4; j_gene: TRBJ1-5; CDR3aa: ASSLARGRMGNQPQH
v_gene: TRBV3-1; j_gene: TRBJ1-1; CDR3aa: ASSQDWRATEAF
v_gene: TRBV12-3/TRBV12-4; j_gene: TRBJ2-2; CDR3aa: ASALAGQNTGELF
v_gene: TRBV11-2; j_gene: TRBJ1-6; CDR3aa: ASSIGENSPLH
v_gene: TRBV10-3; j_gene: TRBJ1-1; CDR3aa: AISESGIEAF
v_gene: TRBV5-1; j_gene: TRBJ2-5; CDR3aa: ASSSGDRLGSETQY
v_gene: TRBV3-1; j_gene: TRBJ2-3; CDR3aa: ASSSPLTQY
v_gene: TRBV9; j_gene: TRBJ1-3; CDR3aa: ASSVEHLSGNTIY
v_gene: TRBV10-3; j_gene: TRBJ2-7; CDR3aa: AISPVQAKYEQY